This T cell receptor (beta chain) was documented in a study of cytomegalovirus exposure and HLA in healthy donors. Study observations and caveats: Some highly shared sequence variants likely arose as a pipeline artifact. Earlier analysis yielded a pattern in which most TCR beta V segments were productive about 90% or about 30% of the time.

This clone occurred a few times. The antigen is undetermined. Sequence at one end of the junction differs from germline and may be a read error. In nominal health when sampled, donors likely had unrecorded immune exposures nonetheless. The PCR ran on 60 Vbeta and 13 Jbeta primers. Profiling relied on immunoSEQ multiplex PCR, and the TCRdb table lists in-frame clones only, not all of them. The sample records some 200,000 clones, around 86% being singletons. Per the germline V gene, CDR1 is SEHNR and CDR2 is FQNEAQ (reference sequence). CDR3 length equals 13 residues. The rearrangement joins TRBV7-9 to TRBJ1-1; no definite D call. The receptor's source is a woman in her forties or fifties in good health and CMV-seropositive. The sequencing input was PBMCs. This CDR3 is CSSSLSANTEAFF. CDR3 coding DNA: TGTTCCAGCAGCTTAAGCGCGAACACTGAAGCTTTCTTT.